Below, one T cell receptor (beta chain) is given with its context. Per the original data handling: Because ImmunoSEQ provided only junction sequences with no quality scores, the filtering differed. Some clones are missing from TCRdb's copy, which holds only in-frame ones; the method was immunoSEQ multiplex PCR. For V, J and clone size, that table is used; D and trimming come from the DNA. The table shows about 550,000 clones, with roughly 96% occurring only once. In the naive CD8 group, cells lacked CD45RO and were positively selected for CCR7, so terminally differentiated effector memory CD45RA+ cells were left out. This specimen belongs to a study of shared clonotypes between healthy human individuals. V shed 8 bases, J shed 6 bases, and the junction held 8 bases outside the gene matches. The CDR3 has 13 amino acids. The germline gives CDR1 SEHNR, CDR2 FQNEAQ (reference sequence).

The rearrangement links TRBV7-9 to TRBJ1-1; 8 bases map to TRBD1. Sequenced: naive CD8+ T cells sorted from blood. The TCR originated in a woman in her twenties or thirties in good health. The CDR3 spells CASPGGSSAEAFF. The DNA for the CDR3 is TGTGCCAGCCCAGGGGGCTCATCAGCTGAAGCTTTCTTT.